In this sample, the clone carrying this TCR beta chain turned up once. Libraries were prepared by immunoSEQ multiplex PCR; TCRdb keeps only in-frame clonotypes and omits some of them. The sample has 100,000 or so clones; about 94% are singletons. This entry comes from a study of technical replicates of blood from a handful of donors. The clonotype comes from a human donor in good health. The sequenced sample consisted of T cells isolated from PBMCs.

The CDR3 sequence is CASSERRGMNTEAFF. As DNA, the CDR3 is TGTGCCAGCAGTGAACGGAGAGGGATGAACACTGAAGCTTTCTTT. This chain links TRBV6-1 with TRBJ1-1, with D uncertain. CDR3 length: 15 residues. The V end lost 2 bases, the J end lost 0 bases, and 10 bases lay between the germline ends. Germline V gene lookup returns CDR1 MNHNS and CDR2 SASEGT.